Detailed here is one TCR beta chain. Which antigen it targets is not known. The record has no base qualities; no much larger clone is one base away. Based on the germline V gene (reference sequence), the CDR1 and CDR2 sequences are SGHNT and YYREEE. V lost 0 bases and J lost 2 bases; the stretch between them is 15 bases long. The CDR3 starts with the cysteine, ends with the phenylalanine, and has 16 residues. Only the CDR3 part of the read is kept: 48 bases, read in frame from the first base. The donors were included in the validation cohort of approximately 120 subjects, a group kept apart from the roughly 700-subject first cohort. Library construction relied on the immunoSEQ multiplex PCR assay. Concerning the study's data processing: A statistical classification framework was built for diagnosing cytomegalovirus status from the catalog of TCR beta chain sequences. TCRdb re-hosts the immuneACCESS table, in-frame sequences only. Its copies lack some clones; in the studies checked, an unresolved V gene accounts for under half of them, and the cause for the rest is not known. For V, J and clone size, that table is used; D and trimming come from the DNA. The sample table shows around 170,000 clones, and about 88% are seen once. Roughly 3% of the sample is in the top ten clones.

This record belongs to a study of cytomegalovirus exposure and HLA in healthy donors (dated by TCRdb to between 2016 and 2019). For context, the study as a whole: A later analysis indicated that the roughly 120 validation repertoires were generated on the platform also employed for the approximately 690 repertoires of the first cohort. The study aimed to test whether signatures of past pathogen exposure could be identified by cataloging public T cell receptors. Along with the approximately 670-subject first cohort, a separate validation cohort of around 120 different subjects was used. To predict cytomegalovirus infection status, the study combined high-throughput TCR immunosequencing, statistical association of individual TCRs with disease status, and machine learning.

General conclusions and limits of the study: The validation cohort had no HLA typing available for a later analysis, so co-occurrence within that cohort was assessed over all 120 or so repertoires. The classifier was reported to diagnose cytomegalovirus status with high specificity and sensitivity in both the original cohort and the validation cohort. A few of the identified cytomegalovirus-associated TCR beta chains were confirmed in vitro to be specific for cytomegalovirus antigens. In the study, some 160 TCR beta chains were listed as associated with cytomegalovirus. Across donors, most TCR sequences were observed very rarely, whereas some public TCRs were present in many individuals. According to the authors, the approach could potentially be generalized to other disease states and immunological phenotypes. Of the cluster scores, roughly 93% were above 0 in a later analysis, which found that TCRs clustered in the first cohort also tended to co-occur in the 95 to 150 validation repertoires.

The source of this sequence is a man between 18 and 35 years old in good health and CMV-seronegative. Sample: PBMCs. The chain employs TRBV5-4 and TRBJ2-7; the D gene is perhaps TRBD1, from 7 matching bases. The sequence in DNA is TGTGCCAGCAGCTTGGCAGGGGGAGGATTTACCTACGAGCAGTACTTC. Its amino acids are CASSLAGGGFTYEQYF.